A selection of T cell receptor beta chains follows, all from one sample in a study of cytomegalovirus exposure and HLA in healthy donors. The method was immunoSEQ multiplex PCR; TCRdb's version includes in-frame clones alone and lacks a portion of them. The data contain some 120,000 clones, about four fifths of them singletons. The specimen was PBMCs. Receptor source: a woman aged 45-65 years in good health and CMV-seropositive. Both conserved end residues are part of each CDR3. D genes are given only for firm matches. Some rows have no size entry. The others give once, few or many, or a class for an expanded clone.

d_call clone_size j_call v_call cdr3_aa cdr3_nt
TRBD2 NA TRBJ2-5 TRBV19 CASSSTGGETQYF TGTGCCAGTAGTTCAACGGGAGGAGAGACCCAGTACTTC
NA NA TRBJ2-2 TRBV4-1 CASSHGILASNTGELFF TGCGCCAGCAGTCACGGGATACTAGCTTCGAACACCGGGGAGCTGTTTTTT
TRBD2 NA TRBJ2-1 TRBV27 CASSLPAGGLKFF TGTGCCAGCAGTTTACCCGCCGGGGGGTTGAAGTTCTTC
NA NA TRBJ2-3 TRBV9 CASSVAYYTDTQYF TGTGCCAGCAGCGTAGCTTACTACACAGATACGCAGTATTTT
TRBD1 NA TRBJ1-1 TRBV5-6 CASSFAGGYTEAFF TGTGCCAGCAGCTTCGCAGGGGGGTACACTGAAGCTTTCTTT
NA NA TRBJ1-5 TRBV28 CASSSPAGVSNQPQHF TGTGCCAGCAGTTCCCCGGCAGGGGTGAGCAATCAGCCCCAGCATTTT
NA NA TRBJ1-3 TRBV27 CASSSPPRAGNTIYF TGTGCCAGCAGTTCCCCCCCCAGGGCTGGAAACACCATATATTTT
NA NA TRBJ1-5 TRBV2 CASSVRGVGQPQHF TGTGCCAGCAGTGTTCGGGGAGTGGGTCAGCCCCAGCATTTT
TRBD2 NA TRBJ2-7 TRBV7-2 CASSWQGLEGEQYF TGTGCCAGCAGCTGGCAGGGACTAGAAGGCGAGCAGTACTTC
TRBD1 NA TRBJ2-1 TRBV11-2 CASSLGTGWEQFF TGTGCCAGCAGCTTAGGGACAGGGTGGGAGCAGTTCTTC
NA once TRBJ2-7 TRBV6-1 CASTNEGGQYF TGTGCCAGCACGAACGAGGGCGGGCAGTACTTC
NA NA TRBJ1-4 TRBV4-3 CASSPQEEKLFF TGCGCCAGCAGCCCACAGGAGGAAAAACTGTTTTTT
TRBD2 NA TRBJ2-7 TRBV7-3 CASSLTREAGEQYF TGTGCCAGCAGCTTAACGCGGGAGGCGGGCGAGCAGTACTTC
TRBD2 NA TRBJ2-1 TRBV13 CASSLGGRALRNEQFF TGTGCCAGCAGCTTAGGCGGGAGGGCCTTGAGGAATGAGCAGTTCTTC
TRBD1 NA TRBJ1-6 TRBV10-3 CAISPGQGANIGSPLHF TGTGCCATCAGCCCGGGACAGGGGGCGAACATTGGATCACCCCTCCACTTT
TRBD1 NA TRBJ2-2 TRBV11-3 CASSSGQGGPGELFF TGTGCCAGCAGCAGCGGACAGGGGGGACCCGGGGAGCTGTTTTTT
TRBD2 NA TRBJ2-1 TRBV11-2 CASSFSGGGLAIHSPEQFF TGTGCCAGCAGCTTTTCGGGTGGGGGACTAGCTATACATTCGCCTGAGCAGTTCTTC
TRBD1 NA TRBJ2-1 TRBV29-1 CSAPGQGIEFF TGCAGCGCGCCCGGACAGGGGATTGAGTTCTTC
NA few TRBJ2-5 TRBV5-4 CASNRKTGEETQYF TGTGCCAGCAACCGTAAAACGGGAGAAGAGACCCAGTACTTC
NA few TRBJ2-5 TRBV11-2 CASKSLRGEQETQYF TGTGCCAGCAAGTCTTTGCGCGGCGAACAAGAGACCCAGTACTTC
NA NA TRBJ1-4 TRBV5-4 CASSLSFNEKLFF TGTGCCAGCAGCTTGTCCTTTAATGAAAAACTGTTTTTT
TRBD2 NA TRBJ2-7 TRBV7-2 CASSLDGLASEQYF TGTGCCAGCAGTCTTGATGGACTAGCGAGCGAGCAGTACTTC
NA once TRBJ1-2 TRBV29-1 CSVEGRGEVYGYTF TGCAGCGTTGAAGGCAGGGGTGAAGTCTATGGCTACACCTTC
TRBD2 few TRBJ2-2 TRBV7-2 CASSLARGGAGELFF TGTGCCAGCAGCTTAGCGCGGGGGGGCGCCGGGGAGCTGTTTTTT
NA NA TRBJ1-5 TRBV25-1 CASSEYDLTKAQHF TGTGCCAGCAGTGAATACGATCTCACTAAAGCCCAGCATTTT
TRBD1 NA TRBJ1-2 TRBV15 CATSSPGGQGSYGYTF TGTGCCACCAGCAGCCCCGGGGGACAGGGGAGCTATGGCTACACCTTC
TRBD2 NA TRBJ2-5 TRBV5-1 CASSLDAPDLLAGGQETQYF TGCGCCAGCAGCTTGGACGCACCGGATTTATTAGCGGGGGGCCAGGAGACCCAGTACTTC
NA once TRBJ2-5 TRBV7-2 CASSPYRLSETQYF TGTGCCAGCAGCCCCTATAGACTCAGCGAGACCCAGTACTTC
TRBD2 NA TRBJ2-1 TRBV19 CASSNSGGSSYNEQFF TGTGCCAGTAGTAATAGCGGGGGCAGCTCCTACAATGAGCAGTTCTTC
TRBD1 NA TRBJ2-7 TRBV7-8 CASSLGPRGPEYEQYF TGTGCCAGCAGCTTGGGGCCGAGGGGGCCGGAATACGAGCAGTACTTC
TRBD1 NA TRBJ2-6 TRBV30 CAWRPRRGLSSGANVLTF TGTGCCTGGAGGCCGCGAAGGGGGCTAAGCTCTGGGGCCAACGTCCTGACTTTC
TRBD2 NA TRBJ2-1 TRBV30 CAWSPSGKQFF TGTGCCTGGAGCCCTAGCGGTAAGCAGTTCTTC
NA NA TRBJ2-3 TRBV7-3 CASSQGSLATGDTQYF TGTGCCAGCAGCCAGGGGTCGCTAGCGACAGGGGATACGCAGTATTTT
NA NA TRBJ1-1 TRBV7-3 CASSFLFSGQGIEAFF TGTGCCAGCAGTTTTTTATTCTCGGGACAAGGAATTGAAGCTTTCTTT
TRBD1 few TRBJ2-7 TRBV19 CASGISGQGSYEQYF TGTGCCAGTGGGATTAGTGGACAGGGGTCCTACGAGCAGTACTTC
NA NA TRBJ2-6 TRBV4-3 CASSRAAGANVLTF TGCGCCAGCAGCCGCGCGGCCGGGGCCAACGTCCTGACTTTC
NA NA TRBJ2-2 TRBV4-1 CASSQDWFHRVGELFF TGCGCCAGCAGCCAAGATTGGTTCCACAGGGTCGGGGAGCTGTTTTTT
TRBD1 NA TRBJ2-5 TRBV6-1 CASSVDRVLETQYF TGTGCCAGCAGTGTAGACAGGGTTTTAGAGACCCAGTACTTC
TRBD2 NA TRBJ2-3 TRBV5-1 CASSYRLAESTDTQYF TGCGCCAGCAGCTACAGACTAGCGGAAAGCACAGATACGCAGTATTTT
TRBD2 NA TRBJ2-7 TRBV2 CASTKTLAGGVTYEQYF TGTGCCAGCACCAAAACATTAGCGGGGGGAGTCACCTACGAGCAGTACTTC
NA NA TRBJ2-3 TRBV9 CASSAQLAADTQYF TGTGCCAGCAGCGCCCAACTAGCCGCAGATACGCAGTATTTT
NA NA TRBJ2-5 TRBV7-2 CASSLGGGRETQYF TGTGCCAGCAGCTTAGGGGGCGGTCGAGAGACCCAGTACTTC
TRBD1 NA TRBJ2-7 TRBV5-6 CASSWGGQGAYEQYF TGTGCCAGCAGCTGGGGTGGACAGGGGGCCTACGAGCAGTACTTC
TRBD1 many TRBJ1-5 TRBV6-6 CASSWTGGTVQPQHF TGTGCCAGCAGCTGGACAGGGGGCACAGTCCAGCCCCAGCATTTT
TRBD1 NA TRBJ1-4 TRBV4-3 CASSHGGSGTGNEKLFF TGCGCCAGCAGCCATGGGGGGTCCGGGACAGGGAATGAAAAACTGTTTTTT
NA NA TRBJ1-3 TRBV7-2 CASSSLIHHSGNTIYF TGTGCCAGCAGCTCCCTGATACATCACTCTGGAAACACCATATATTTT
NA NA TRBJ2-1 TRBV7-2 CASSLVAEQFF TGTGCCAGCAGCTTAGTGGCTGAGCAGTTCTTC